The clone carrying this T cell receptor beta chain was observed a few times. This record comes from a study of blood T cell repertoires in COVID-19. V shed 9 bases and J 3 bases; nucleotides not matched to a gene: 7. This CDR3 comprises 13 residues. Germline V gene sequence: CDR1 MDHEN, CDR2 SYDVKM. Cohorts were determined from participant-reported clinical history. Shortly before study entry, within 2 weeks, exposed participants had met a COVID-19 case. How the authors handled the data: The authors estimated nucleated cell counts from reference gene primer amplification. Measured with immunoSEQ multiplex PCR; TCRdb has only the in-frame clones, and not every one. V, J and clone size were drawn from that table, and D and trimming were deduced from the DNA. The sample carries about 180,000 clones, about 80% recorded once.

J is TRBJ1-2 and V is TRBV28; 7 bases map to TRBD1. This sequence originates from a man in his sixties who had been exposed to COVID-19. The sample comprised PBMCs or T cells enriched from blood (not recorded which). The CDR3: CASKGQIHYGYTF. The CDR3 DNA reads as TGTGCCAGTAAGGGACAGATACACTATGGCTACACCTTC.